Listed here are 3 T cell receptor beta chains from one sample, sequenced in a study of blood T cell repertoires in COVID-19. Assay: immunoSEQ multiplex PCR; the TCRdb copy retains only in-frame clones and omits some. Among over 200,000 clones listed, roughly 86% were seen once. The sample was peripheral blood. All receptors derive from a woman aged 60-75 years with acute or convalescent COVID-19.

The chain is built from TRBV9 and TRBJ2-5; D might be TRBD2 (6 bases). Germline CDR1 is SGDLS and CDR2 is YYNGEE. Between the trimmed V and J ends, which lost 4 bases and 2 bases, there was a span of 21 bases. The CDR3 is 17 residues long. CDR3 in DNA: TGTGCCAGCAGCATCACCGTCGGCGGGACTGAACAAGAGACCCAGTACTTC. Translation gives CASSITVGGTEQETQYF.

As regards this clone: Within the sample, other DNA sequences also encode this same CDR3. The rearrangement joins TRBV11-3 to TRBJ2-5; 7 positions match TRBD1. V was clipped by 5 bases and J by 2 bases; unmatched bases: 2. The CDR3 has 13 residues. The germline V gene has CDR1 SGHNT and CDR2 YENEEA. The CDR3 reads CASSRGQQETQYF. CDR3 sequence (DNA): TGTGCCAGCAGCCGGGGACAGCAAGAGACCCAGTACTTC. Using reference TRBV11-3 and TRBJ2-5 for the parts outside the CDR3, the full variable domain is EAGVVQSPRYKIIEKKQPVAFWCNPISGHNTLYWYLQNLGQGPELLIRYENEEAVDDSQLPKDRFSAERLKGVDSTLKIQPAELGDSAVYLCASSRGQQETQYFGPGTRLLVL.

The chain carries TRBV6-5 and TRBJ2-2, with a possible D match to TRBD1 (5 bases). The CDR3 contains 13 residues. Looked up from germline, CDR1 is MNHEY and CDR2 is SVGAGI. The V end lost 7 bases, the J end lost 1 base, and 7 bases lay between the germline ends. The CDR3 bases are TGTGCCAGCACACAGGTGAACACCGGGGAGCTGTTTTTT. As protein: CASTQVNTGELFF.